Presented here are 13 T cell receptor beta chains from one specimen sequenced in a study of cytomegalovirus exposure and HLA in healthy donors. The PCR contained 60 Vbeta and 13 Jbeta primers. Using immunoSEQ multiplex PCR, the repertoire was profiled, and TCRdb retains in-frame clones only, with some absent. This sample yields roughly 80,000 clones, of which approximately 67% are seen a single time; under 4.5% belongs to the top ten. The sequenced sample was PBMCs. The receptor source for this set is a male donor in good health and CMV-seropositive.

A note on this clone: Other DNA sequences in the sample encode the same CDR3. The chain uses TRBV5-1 and TRBJ1-4; possibly TRBD1 for D (6 bases). Germline V CDR1 and CDR2: SGHRS, YFSETQ. The length of the CDR3 is 14 residues. V was clipped by 2 bases and J by 3 bases, with 8 bases between them. CDR3: CASSFSGANEKLFF. DNA of the CDR3: TGCGCCAGCAGCTTTTCAGGGGCTAATGAAAAACTGTTTTTT.

V and J are TRBV7-9 and TRBJ2-2; 14 bases fit TRBD2. This CDR3 contains 16 residues. Trimming at V came to 8 bases and at J to 1 base, leaving 3 bases not matched to a gene. CDR1 is SEHNR and CDR2 is FQNEAQ in the germline V gene (reference sequence). This CDR3 reads CASRLAGGRNTGELFF. The CDR3 DNA reads TGTGCCAGCCGACTAGCGGGGGGGCGGAACACCGGGGAGCTGTTTTTT.

This clone was counted between two and nine times. Its ends do not fully match the called genes, so a read error is possible. The chain employs TRBV7-9 and TRBJ2-5; 9 nucleotides agree with TRBD1. This CDR3 has 14 residues. CDR1 and CDR2 (germline): SEHNR, FQNEAQ (reference sequence). Here the CDR3 reads CSSSLGTGQETQYF. In DNA, the CDR3 is TGTTCCAGCAGCCTAGGGACAGGGCAAGAGACCCAGTACTTC.

The chain joins TRBV6-4 to TRBJ2-7, with D possibly matching TRBD1 (6 bases). The V and J ends lost 0 bases and 3 bases respectively, with 12 bases between them. The germline V gene has CDR1 MRHNA and CDR2 SNTAGT. CDR3 size: 15 residues. CDR3 in amino acids: CASSDSSLTGYEQYF. The CDR3 nucleotides are TGTGCCAGCAGTGACTCGTCTCTGACAGGCTACGAGCAGTACTTC.

The chain combines TRBV11-2 with TRBJ2-3, with a possible D match to TRBD1 (5 bases). Trimming stripped 6 bases from V and 1 base from J, with 14 bases between. Germline values: CDR1 SGHAT, CDR2 FQNNGV. The CDR3 contains 15 residues. The CDR3 loop reads CASRVGAMGTDTQYF. Here the CDR3 DNA reads TGTGCCAGCAGGGTTGGGGCGATGGGCACAGATACGCAGTATTTT.

This clone was counted a few times. V is TRBV6-6 and J is TRBJ2-1; 8 positions match TRBD1. Germline CDR1 reads MNHNY; CDR2 reads SVGAGI (reference sequence). The length of the CDR3 is 16 residues. Germline trimming cut 7 bases from V and 9 bases from J; bases unmatched to any gene: 17. This chain's CDR3 is CASTPQGERVNGEQFF. CDR3 in DNA: TGTGCCAGCACTCCACAGGGGGAAAGAGTGAATGGTGAGCAGTTCTTC.

Turning to this clone: Sequence at one end of the junction differs from germline and may be a read error. The V gene is TRBV7-9, the J gene TRBJ1-1, with no clear D. The CDR3 is made up of 14 amino acids. The germline CDR1 and CDR2 sequences are SEHNR and FQNEAQ (reference sequence). The CDR3 nucleotides are TGTTCCAGCAGCCCAGAGGTCAGGAACACTGAAGCTTTCTTT. Amino acid sequence: CSSSPEVRNTEAFF.

This chain links TRBV6-1 with TRBJ2-4, with 9 bases fitting TRBD2. Germline CDR1 reads MNHNS; CDR2 reads SASEGT. The CDR3 covers 13 residues. The CDR3 sequence: CALQAGGPNIQYF. CDR3 DNA: TGTGCGCTCCAGGCGGGAGGGCCAAACATTCAGTACTTC.

The chain recombines TRBV6-5 with TRBJ2-1; D not certain. Trimming removed 2 bases from V and 10 bases from J, with 3 bases in between. Looked up from germline, CDR1 is MNHEY and CDR2 is SVGAGI. The CDR3 is 10 residues long. CDR3 coding DNA: TGTGCCAGCAGTTACGCGGAGCAGTTCTTC. Translating gives CASSYAEQFF.

This rearrangement joins TRBV5-1 to TRBJ2-5; 15 nucleotides match TRBD2. Trimming cost V 4 bases and J 0 bases; bases outside gene matches: 4. CDR3 length: 17 amino acids. The V gene's germline CDR1 is SGHRS and CDR2 YFSETQ. The CDR3 region is CASSPGLAGGYQETQYF. CDR3 bases: TGCGCCAGCAGCCCGGGACTAGCGGGGGGCTACCAAGAGACCCAGTACTTC.

This sequence joins TRBV6-4 and TRBJ1-1, with TRBD1 as a possible D gene (5 bases). Deletions cut 3 bases from V and 1 base from J, with 9 bases between. Germline V CDR1 and CDR2: MRHNA, SNTAGT. This CDR3 is 14 amino acids long. The CDR3 loop reads CASSESGKNTEAFF. CDR3 sequence (DNA): TGTGCCAGCAGTGAATCAGGGAAGAACACTGAAGCTTTCTTT.

V usage is TRBV29-1 and J usage is TRBJ2-1, with 7 nucleotides matching TRBD2. The CDR3 has 14 residues. Germline CDR1 and CDR2: SQVTM and ANQGSEA. The V segment lost 6 bases and the J segment 9 bases; nucleotides outside the gene matches: 14. The CDR3 here is CSVAPGATGGEQFF. The CDR3 DNA reads as TGCAGCGTGGCTCCCGGAGCGACGGGGGGTGAGCAGTTCTTC.

There are a few counts of this clone. The chain combines TRBV7-9 with TRBJ2-7; possibly TRBD2 for D (6 bases). The CDR3 has 15 amino acids. Germline assignment: CDR1 SEHNR and CDR2 FQNEAQ (reference sequence). With 5 bases removed from V and 2 bases from J, the gap between germline ends came to 16 bases. The CDR3 protein is CASSQGRGKTYEQYF. The CDR3 nucleotides read TGTGCCAGCAGCCAGGGACGGGGGAAAACCTACGAGCAGTACTTC. Looking up the rest from reference TRBV7-9 and TRBJ2-7 gives the full variable domain: DTGVSQNPRHKITKRGQNVTFRCDPISEHNRLYWYRQTLGQGPEFLTYFQNEAQLEKSRLLSDRFSAERPKGSFSTLEIQRTEQGDSAMYLCASSQGRGKTYEQYFGPGTRLTVT.